This TCR beta chain was sequenced for a study of cytomegalovirus exposure and HLA in healthy donors. Germline assignment: CDR1 SGHNT and CDR2 YENEEA. The CDR3 has 13 amino acids. V was pared by 1 base and J by 9 bases, with 5 bases of the junction left unmatched. Points from the study as a whole: Presence/absence analyses assumed roughly uniform sequencing depth across donors, which may not hold.

Note on this clone: The antigen remains unidentified.

The PCR had 60 Vbeta and 13 Jbeta primers. As handled by the study authors: A later analysis counted tens of millions of unique TCR beta chains, about 10 million shared. The data were produced by immunoSEQ multiplex PCR, yet TCRdb's version contains in-frame clones alone and is incomplete. Clone size and the V and J calls come from that table; the DNA yielded D and trimming. The sample lists about 150,000 clones; 76% were seen once. The chain is built from TRBV11-3 and TRBJ2-5; the match to TRBD1 covers 7 bases. The TCR comes from a woman between 40 and 50 years old in good health and CMV-seronegative. The specimen sequenced was PBMCs. The CDR3 nucleotides are TGTGCCAGCAGCTTAGGGACAGGTATGGCCCAGTACTTC. This translates into CASSLGTGMAQYF.